These T cell receptor beta chains were read from a single sample in a study of blood T cells in healthy people across ages. Via MiXCR, TCRdb re-called the 5' RACE reads, giving one row per CDR3 protein. Seen here are hundreds of thousands of distinct CDR3 sequences, roughly 44% observed once, and the top ten hold about 19%. Sequenced input: blood. These receptors were obtained from a man in his sixties in good health. CDR3s include the opening cysteine and the closing phenylalanine or tryptophan. A D gene is named only where the DNA matches it firmly. Clone size is not always given. Where it is, it says once, few, many or a class for expanded clones.

abundance: few
d_gene: TRBD1
j_gene: TRBJ2-1
v_gene: TRBV5-1
CDR3aa: CASSLDGQGAYNEQFF
CDR3nt: TGCGCCAGCAGCTTGGACGGACAGGGGGCCTACAATGAGCAGTTCTTC

abundance: NA
d_gene: NA
j_gene: TRBJ2-5
v_gene: TRBV25-1
CDR3aa: CASSAGTGTAQETQYF
CDR3nt: TGTGCCAGCAGTGCGGGGACCGGTACAGCCCAAGAGACCCAGTACTTC

abundance: few
d_gene: NA
j_gene: TRBJ2-7
v_gene: TRBV10-3
CDR3aa: CAIRGDQGYEQYF
CDR3nt: TGTGCCATCAGGGGGGATCAGGGCTACGAGCAGTACTTC

abundance: NA
d_gene: NA
j_gene: TRBJ2-7
v_gene: TRBV20-1
CDR3aa: CSARVPTHEQYF
CDR3nt: TGCAGTGCTAGAGTCCCCACCCACGAGCAGTACTTC

abundance: NA
d_gene: NA
j_gene: TRBJ2-5
v_gene: TRBV15
CDR3aa: CATSRRQQETQYF
CDR3nt: TGTGCCACCAGCAGACGCCAGCAAGAGACCCAGTACTTC

abundance: few
d_gene: NA
j_gene: TRBJ2-5
v_gene: TRBV10-3
CDR3aa: CAISESTRGYQETQYF
CDR3nt: TGTGCCATCAGTGAGTCGACTCGGGGGTACCAAGAGACCCAGTACTTC

abundance: few
d_gene: NA
j_gene: TRBJ2-7
v_gene: TRBV7-2
CDR3aa: CASSLELGREQYF
CDR3nt: TGTGCCAGCAGCTTAGAGCTTGGGCGTGAGCAGTACTTC

abundance: NA
d_gene: NA
j_gene: TRBJ2-1
v_gene: TRBV28
CDR3aa: CASSLGIGEQFF
CDR3nt: TGTGCCAGCAGTTTAGGTATAGGTGAGCAGTTCTTC

abundance: few
d_gene: NA
j_gene: TRBJ2-5
v_gene: TRBV28
CDR3aa: CASTPGRVETQYF
CDR3nt: TGTGCCAGCACCCCCGGCAGAGTCGAGACCCAGTACTTC

abundance: NA
d_gene: NA
j_gene: TRBJ2-4
v_gene: TRBV18
CDR3aa: CASSRGDIQYF
CDR3nt: TGTGCCAGCTCACGCGGGGACATTCAGTACTTC

abundance: few
d_gene: NA
j_gene: TRBJ2-7
v_gene: TRBV29-1
CDR3aa: CSVGGKEQYF
CDR3nt: TGCAGCGTTGGGGGGAAGGAGCAGTACTTC

abundance: NA
d_gene: NA
j_gene: TRBJ2-1
v_gene: TRBV6-6
CDR3aa: CASTWGRLRSNEQFF
CDR3nt: TGTGCCAGCACTTGGGGACGCTTAAGGTCGAATGAGCAGTTCTTC

abundance: NA
d_gene: NA
j_gene: TRBJ1-2
v_gene: TRBV12-3/TRBV12-4
CDR3aa: CASSSSQGPAGGYTF
CDR3nt: TGTGCCAGCAGTTCCTCACAGGGCCCAGCGGGCGGTTACACCTTC

abundance: NA
d_gene: NA
j_gene: TRBJ1-6
v_gene: TRBV18
CDR3aa: CASSPQAADNSPLHF
CDR3nt: TGTGCCAGCTCACCACAGGCCGCAGATAATTCACCCCTCCACTTT

abundance: NA
d_gene: NA
j_gene: TRBJ2-7
v_gene: TRBV5-1
CDR3aa: CASSPLRDLYEQYF
CDR3nt: TGCGCCAGCAGCCCCCTACGGGACCTCTACGAGCAGTACTTC

abundance: NA
d_gene: TRBD1
j_gene: TRBJ1-4
v_gene: TRBV4-3
CDR3aa: CASSQGDRDNEKLFF
CDR3nt: TGCGCCAGCAGCCAAGGGGACAGGGATAATGAAAAACTGTTTTTT

abundance: few
d_gene: NA
j_gene: TRBJ2-1
v_gene: TRBV6-2/TRBV6-3
CDR3aa: CASSSTGLSYNEQFF
CDR3nt: TGTGCCAGCAGTAGTACAGGTCTCTCCTACAATGAGCAGTTCTTC

abundance: NA
d_gene: NA
j_gene: TRBJ2-7
v_gene: TRBV6-5
CDR3aa: CASSRGLGSYEQYF
CDR3nt: TGTGCCAGCAGTAGGGGTTTGGGGTCCTACGAGCAGTACTTC

abundance: few
d_gene: TRBD2
j_gene: TRBJ2-1
v_gene: TRBV12-3/TRBV12-4
CDR3aa: CASSLDGGGSNEQFF
CDR3nt: TGTGCCAGCAGTTTAGATGGGGGGGGTAGCAATGAGCAGTTCTTC

abundance: few
d_gene: TRBD1
j_gene: TRBJ2-3
v_gene: TRBV7-3
CDR3aa: CASSPDRGASTDTQYF
CDR3nt: TGTGCCAGCAGCCCGGACAGGGGAGCTAGCACAGATACGCAGTATTTT

abundance: few
d_gene: NA
j_gene: TRBJ2-5
v_gene: TRBV18
CDR3aa: CASSRGLTETQYF
CDR3nt: TGTGCCAGCTCACGCGGGTTGACGGAGACCCAGTACTTC

abundance: NA
d_gene: TRBD2
j_gene: TRBJ2-1
v_gene: TRBV11-2
CDR3aa: CASSYNSGGGHNEQFF
CDR3nt: TGTGCCAGCAGTTATAATAGCGGGGGGGGACACAATGAGCAGTTCTTC

abundance: few
d_gene: TRBD1
j_gene: TRBJ2-5
v_gene: TRBV20-1
CDR3aa: CSASIQGGGRETQYF
CDR3nt: TGCAGTGCTAGTATACAGGGGGGAGGAAGAGAGACCCAGTACTTC

abundance: few
d_gene: TRBD2
j_gene: TRBJ2-5
v_gene: TRBV28
CDR3aa: CASRKGLVETQYF
CDR3nt: TGTGCCAGCAGAAAGGGACTAGTGGAGACCCAGTACTTC

abundance: NA
d_gene: TRBD1
j_gene: TRBJ1-4
v_gene: TRBV6-2/TRBV6-3
CDR3aa: CASSSPTGGGKKLFF
CDR3nt: TGTGCCAGCAGTTCCCCAACAGGGGGAGGAAAGAAACTGTTTTTT

abundance: few
d_gene: NA
j_gene: TRBJ2-1
v_gene: TRBV5-1
CDR3aa: CASNRDPYNEQFF
CDR3nt: TGCGCCAGCAACAGGGACCCCTACAATGAGCAGTTCTTC

abundance: NA
d_gene: NA
j_gene: TRBJ2-5
v_gene: TRBV28
CDR3aa: CASSLPIGERLETQYF
CDR3nt: TGTGCCAGCAGTTTACCTATCGGGGAACGTTTAGAGACCCAGTACTTC

abundance: NA
d_gene: NA
j_gene: TRBJ1-3
v_gene: TRBV13
CDR3aa: CASSLDSGNTIYF
CDR3nt: TGTGCCAGCAGCTTGGACAGTGGAAACACCATATATTTT

abundance: NA
d_gene: NA
j_gene: TRBJ2-1
v_gene: TRBV12-3/TRBV12-4
CDR3aa: CASSLFWSGTLFEQFF
CDR3nt: TGTGCCAGCAGTTTATTCTGGTCGGGGACCCTTTTTGAGCAGTTCTTC

abundance: few
d_gene: TRBD1
j_gene: TRBJ2-4
v_gene: TRBV27
CDR3aa: CASSSGGPDEQYF
CDR3nt: TGTGCCAGCAGTTCAGGGGGCCCAGATGAGCAGTACTTC

abundance: NA
d_gene: NA
j_gene: TRBJ1-2
v_gene: TRBV20-1
CDR3aa: CSVSPRGGYGYTF
CDR3nt: TGCAGTGTCTCCCCCCGTGGAGGCTATGGCTACACCTTC

abundance: NA
d_gene: NA
j_gene: TRBJ1-6
v_gene: TRBV20-1
CDR3aa: CSARDRGSYNSPLHF
CDR3nt: TGCAGTGCTAGAGATCGTGGCAGTTATAATTCACCCCTCCACTTT

abundance: NA
d_gene: NA
j_gene: TRBJ1-1
v_gene: TRBV6-2/TRBV6-3
CDR3aa: CASSLPTGGTEAFF
CDR3nt: TGTGCCAGCAGCCTCCCCACCGGGGGCACTGAAGCTTTCTTT

abundance: NA
d_gene: NA
j_gene: TRBJ1-2
v_gene: TRBV12-5
CDR3aa: CASGLSRVWGNYGYTF
CDR3nt: TGTGCTAGTGGTTTGTCCAGGGTATGGGGCAACTATGGCTACACCTTC

abundance: NA
d_gene: TRBD2
j_gene: TRBJ2-3
v_gene: TRBV7-2
CDR3aa: CASTQPGGGRDTQYF
CDR3nt: TGTGCCAGCACTCAACCCGGGGGGGGCCGGGATACGCAGTATTTT

abundance: NA
d_gene: NA
j_gene: TRBJ1-4
v_gene: TRBV3-1
CDR3aa: CASSRRQQNEKLFF
CDR3nt: TGTGCCAGCAGTAGGCGACAGCAGAATGAAAAACTGTTTTTT

abundance: NA
d_gene: NA
j_gene: TRBJ2-7
v_gene: TRBV6-5
CDR3aa: CASSPFRGAQEQYF
CDR3nt: TGTGCCAGCAGCCCTTTCCGGGGGGCACAGGAGCAGTACTTC

abundance: NA
d_gene: NA
j_gene: TRBJ1-2
v_gene: TRBV20-1
CDR3aa: CSAPRVGATYGYTF
CDR3nt: TGCAGTGCGCCCCGTGTGGGGGCGACCTATGGCTACACCTTC

abundance: few
d_gene: NA
j_gene: TRBJ2-5
v_gene: TRBV2
CDR3aa: CASSDSRGGETQYF
CDR3nt: TGTGCCAGCAGTGATTCGAGGGGAGGCGAGACCCAGTACTTC

abundance: NA
d_gene: NA
j_gene: TRBJ1-2
v_gene: TRBV11-2
CDR3aa: CASALGGAGYGYTF
CDR3nt: TGTGCCAGCGCCCTGGGGGGCGCCGGCTATGGCTACACCTTC